The subject of this entry is one T cell receptor beta chain. This sample is part of a study of blood T cell repertoires in COVID-19. The wider study: From the United States, Italy and Spain came samples of acute and convalescent COVID-19. T cells, B-cell-depleted T cells, or PBMCs provided the cDNA or gDNA that served as material.

This CDR3 is 12 amino acids long. The germline gives CDR1 SGHRS, CDR2 YFSETQ. The V gene lost 2 bases and the J gene lost 5 bases, with 6 bases spanning the gap. In the original processing: Quantification of nucleated cells was approximated via reference gene primer amplification. TCRdb's table, derived via immunoSEQ multiplex PCR, lists solely in-frame clones and lacks some. That table is the source of V, J and clone size, and D and trimming were worked out from the DNA. The sample yields 60,000 or so clones, about 90% seen once. The clonotype comes from a human donor with active COVID-19. The donor label of this sample is uncertain. This chain connects TRBV5-1 to TRBJ2-3, with D possibly TRBD2 on 5 matching bases. Input material: peripheral blood. The CDR3 protein is CASSLLGDTQYF. For the CDR3, the DNA is TGCGCCAGCAGCTTACTAGGAGATACGCAGTATTTT.